What follows are 23 T cell receptor beta chains derived from one specimen sequenced in a study of cytomegalovirus exposure and HLA in healthy donors (dated by TCRdb to about 2017). Library prep was done by the immunoSEQ multiplex PCR assay. A mixture of 60 forward primers for TCR Vbeta segments and 13 reverse primers for TCR Jbeta segments was used in the multiplex PCR. The immuneACCESS repertoire file appears here via TCRdb, limited to in-frame rearrangements. These files lack a portion of the clones; in checked studies, under half of the deficit traces to unresolved V genes, and the cause of the others is not known. For this sample the table gives around 130,000 clones, of which 84% were detected only once. The ten largest clonotypes hold approximately 3.1% of the sample. The specimen sequenced was PBMCs. These receptors originate from a woman under 30 in good health and CMV-seropositive.

This clone has just a few counts. DNA for the CDR3: TGTGCCAGCAGTTTCGGGACAGGGGGTGGCGGGGAGCTGTTTTTT. As protein: CASSFGTGGGGELFF. The rearrangement uses TRBV27 and TRBJ2-2; 11 nucleotides line up with TRBD1. The CDR3 is 15 residues long. Looked up from germline, CDR1 is MNHEY and CDR2 is SMNVEV (reference sequence). V gave up 3 bases and J gave up 7 bases; unmatched junction bases: 4.

The rearrangement links TRBV2 to TRBJ2-3; 7 positions agree with TRBD2. Germline V CDR1 and CDR2: SNHLY, FYNNEI. The CDR3 extends over 15 amino acids. After removal of 6 bases from V and 1 base from J, the junction contained 7 bases not matched to a gene. The CDR3 spells CASSPPAGGTDTQYF. The DNA for the CDR3 is TGTGCCAGCAGCCCCCCCGCGGGGGGCACAGATACGCAGTATTTT.

The chain carries TRBV19 and TRBJ1-4; 7 bases agree with TRBD1. The CDR3 has 15 residues. CDR1 is LNHDA, CDR2 SQIVND, per germline (reference sequence). V lost 1 base to trimming and J lost 6 bases; unmatched junction nucleotides: 5. The CDR3 region is CASSIVAGGDEKLFF. CDR3 nucleotides: TGTGCCAGTAGTATAGTGGCAGGGGGAGATGAAAAACTGTTTTTT.

The V call is TRBV5-1, the J call TRBJ1-2; TRBD1 is a possible D gene (5 bases). The germline V gene encodes CDR1 SGHRS and CDR2 YFSETQ. This CDR3 comprises 16 residues. Trimming shortened V by 4 bases and J by 5 bases, and 21 bases separated the two germline ends. The CDR3 DNA reads as TGCGCCAGCAGCCGAATAGGAGAGGAGGGGAGATATGGCTACACCTTC. Translating it yields CASSRIGEEGRYGYTF.

The chain has TRBV10-3 and TRBJ2-2, with 14 positions matching TRBD2. The CDR3 spans 18 residues. The V gene's germline CDR1 is ENHRY and CDR2 SYGVKD. J gave up 6 bases and V 0 bases, and 6 bases lay outside the gene matches. In DNA form, the CDR3 reads TGTGCCATCAGTGAGTCTGCGACTAGCGGGGGGGCCTCCGGGGAGCTGTTTTTT. It is translated as CAISESATSGGASGELFF.

The chain has TRBV5-1 and TRBJ1-2; maybe TRBD1 (6 bases). CDR3 size: 13 residues. V was trimmed by 4 bases and J by 7 bases, leaving 14 bases between them. CDR1 and CDR2 (germline): SGHRS, YFSETQ. CDR3 sequence (DNA): TGCGCCAGCAGCAGTGGGGACATACGTGGCTACACCTTC. Amino acid sequence: CASSSGDIRGYTF.

This chain joins TRBV27 and TRBJ1-3; D may be TRBD1 (5 bases). The germline V gene encodes CDR1 MNHEY and CDR2 SMNVEV (reference sequence). V was shortened by 7 bases and J by 0 bases, with 13 bases between the two germline ends. This CDR3 region has 15 residues. The CDR3 DNA reads TGTGCCAGCAAAGACAGCGAGAGCTCTGGAAACACCATATATTTT. As protein: CASKDSESSGNTIYF.

This clone came up many times. The chain employs TRBV4-1 and TRBJ1-2; 8 bases are a match to TRBD1. With 5 bases clipped from V and 5 bases from J, the junction kept 22 bases outside the gene matches. CDR1 is MGHRA and CDR2 is YSYEKL in the germline V gene. This CDR3 contains 19 residues. This CDR3 reads CASSNIVPRQGAVGYGYTF. CDR3 nucleotides: TGCGCCAGCAGCAATATCGTCCCGCGGCAGGGGGCGGTGGGATATGGCTACACCTTC.

V is TRBV27 and J is TRBJ2-5; 16 nucleotides align to TRBD2. V lost 5 bases, J lost 5 bases, and 11 bases stayed unmatched. This CDR3 contains 18 residues. The V gene's germline CDR1 is MNHEY and CDR2 SMNVEV (reference sequence). CDR3 amino acids: CASSPGTSGGELRETQYF. The CDR3 DNA sequence: TGTGCCAGCAGTCCTGGGACTAGCGGGGGGGAACTAAGGGAGACCCAGTACTTC.

The gene calls are TRBV27 and TRBJ1-1; no definite D call. V was cut by 7 bases and J by 1 base, with 10 bases left in between. Per germline, CDR1 MNHEY and CDR2 SMNVEV (reference sequence). CDR3 length: 13 amino acids. The CDR3 loop reads CASTSGGNTEAFF. The CDR3 bases are TGTGCCAGCACCTCCGGAGGGAACACTGAAGCTTTCTTT.

CDR3 sequence (DNA): TGTGCCAGCAGCCCATCTATCCGCACAGATACGCAGTATTTT. Residues: CASSPSIRTDTQYF. The chain uses TRBV13 and TRBJ2-3; D is ambiguous. CDR1 is PRHDT and CDR2 is FYEKMQ in the germline V gene (reference sequence). The CDR3 totals 14 residues. Trimming pared 5 bases from V and 1 base from J, leaving 10 bases between.

This chain joins TRBV27 and TRBJ1-2, with 7 positions matching TRBD1. J lost 5 bases, V lost 5 bases, and 8 bases had no gene match. Germline V gene sequence: CDR1 MNHEY, CDR2 SMNVEV (reference sequence). The CDR3 runs 14 residues. The CDR3 nucleotides read TGTGCCAGCAGTAGAGACAGGGTCGTGTATGGCTACACCTTC. The encoded protein is CASSRDRVVYGYTF.

V and J are TRBV5-4 and TRBJ2-3; 8 bases line up with TRBD2. Germline V gene lookup returns CDR1 SGHNT and CDR2 YYREEE (reference sequence). The CDR3 runs 15 residues. Trimming at V came to 1 base and at J to 5 bases, leaving 6 bases not matched to a gene. CDR3: CASSLPGGPGDTQYF. CDR3 nucleotide sequence: TGTGCCAGCAGCTTGCCGGGGGGGCCCGGAGATACGCAGTATTTT.

The chain employs TRBV7-3 and TRBJ1-1; TRBD1 matches at 7 bases. The V gene's germline CDR1 is SGHTA and CDR2 FQGTGA. J gave up 7 bases and V 5 bases, and 7 bases lay outside the gene matches. The length of the CDR3 is 13 residues. The CDR3 DNA reads as TGTGCCAGCAGCGCCGGGACAGTCGGTGAAGCTTTCTTT. The encoded protein is CASSAGTVGEAFF.

The chain combines TRBV27 with TRBJ1-6; 11 nucleotides line up with TRBD1. V lost 5 bases to trimming and J lost 6 bases; unmatched junction nucleotides: 6. The CDR3 runs to 16 residues. Germline-derived CDR1 and CDR2 are MNHEY and SMNVEV (reference sequence). CDR3 in DNA: TGTGCCAGCAGTACCGGACAGGGGGCGCCTAATTCACCCCTCCACTTT. Amino acids: CASSTGQGAPNSPLHF.

This chain connects TRBV6-1 to TRBJ1-1, with D unclear. CDR1 MNHNS and CDR2 SASEGT come from the germline V gene. With 8 bases removed from V and 1 base from J, the gap between germline ends came to 11 bases. There are 13 residues in the CDR3. CDR3 region: CASREIWNTEAFF. CDR3 coding DNA: TGTGCCAGCCGGGAGATTTGGAACACTGAAGCTTTCTTT.

This rearrangement joins TRBV7-9 to TRBJ2-2; maybe TRBD1 (7 bases). V lost 4 bases and J 5 bases, leaving 20 bases between the germline ends. Germline V gene data show CDR1 as SEHNR and CDR2 as FQNEAQ (reference sequence). The CDR3 covers 17 residues. Here the CDR3 reads CASSSLPGDSPTGELFF. DNA of the CDR3: TGTGCCAGCAGCTCCCTACCGGGGGACAGCCCAACCGGGGAGCTGTTTTTT.

J is TRBJ2-3 and V is TRBV9; D is unresolved. The ends were cut back, 0 bases at V and 2 bases at J, with 13 bases in the middle. Germline CDR1 is SGDLS and CDR2 is YYNGEE. CDR3 length: 16 residues. CDR3 nucleotide sequence: TGTGCCAGCAGCGTAGAGGCGGATACTATCACAGATACGCAGTATTTT. Translation gives CASSVEADTITDTQYF.

J is TRBJ2-6 and V is TRBV7-8; possibly TRBD2 for D (6 bases). Trimming took off 5 bases at V and 2 bases at J, with 10 bases between the two ends. CDR1 SGHVS and CDR2 FQNEAQ come from the germline V gene. The CDR3 runs 15 residues. The DNA of the CDR3 is TGTGCCAGCAGCCCCGCGGGGACTGGGGCCAACGTCCTGACTTTC. It codes for CASSPAGTGANVLTF.

The chain recombines TRBV10-3 with TRBJ2-5; 12 nucleotides line up with TRBD2. The V and J ends lost 2 bases and 2 bases, in that order; junction bases with no gene match: 3. CDR3 length equals 16 residues. From germline, CDR1 is ENHRY and CDR2 SYGVKD. The CDR3 nucleotides are TGTGCCATCAGTGAGCCTCTAGCGGGGGGGCAAGAGACCCAGTACTTC. Translated: CAISEPLAGGQETQYF.

The chain is built from TRBV11-2 and TRBJ2-7, with TRBD2 matching 9 bases. The trim removed 9 bases at V and 2 bases at J, leaving 8 bases unmatched. The CDR3 extends over 14 amino acids. CDR1 SGHAT and CDR2 FQNNGV come from the germline V gene. The CDR3 spells CASLTGTSPYEQYF. In nucleotides, the CDR3 is TGTGCCAGTTTGACCGGGACTAGCCCCTACGAGCAGTACTTC.

This clone was observed once. The rearrangement uses TRBV7-6 and TRBJ2-1, with D perhaps TRBD2 (5 bases). CDR1 SGHVS and CDR2 FNYEAQ come from the germline V gene. This CDR3 contains 14 residues. The germline V and J ends were trimmed by 1 base and 10 bases, with 14 bases remaining between them. Here the CDR3 DNA reads TGTGCCAGCAGCTTAGATCCGGGGTCGGGGGAGCAGTTCTTC. Residues: CASSLDPGSGEQFF.

The rearrangement links TRBV9 to TRBJ2-5; D might be TRBD2 (6 bases). This CDR3 has 13 residues. V was shortened by 3 bases and J by 5 bases, with 11 bases between the two germline ends. Germline loops: CDR1 SGDLS, CDR2 YYNGEE. The CDR3 DNA reads as TGTGCCAGCAGCGAGGGAGGTCGGGAGACCCAGTACTTC. Its protein product is CASSEGGRETQYF.